Listed below are T cell receptor beta chains from one sample, sequenced in a study of cytomegalovirus exposure and HLA in healthy donors. Profiled with immunoSEQ multiplex PCR; TCRdb holds only in-frame clones, not every one. The sample carries 160,000 or so clones, around 80% recorded once. The sample comprised PBMCs. These receptors came from a young woman in good health and CMV-seronegative. Both conserved end residues are part of each CDR3. The D gene is left open where the match is weak. Clone size appears in some rows only: once, few, many, or a class for an expanded clone.

J: TRBJ1-5; V: TRBV7-6; D: .; size: .; CDR3: CASSSGDQPQHF; DNA: TGTGCCAGCAGCTCAGGCGATCAGCCCCAGCATTTT
J: TRBJ2-1; V: TRBV6-1; D: TRBD1; size: .; CDR3: CASNTGTGFGNEQFF; DNA: TGTGCCAGCAATACCGGGACAGGGTTCGGCAATGAGCAGTTCTTC
J: TRBJ1-1; V: TRBV10-1; D: .; size: .; CDR3: CASSDVPGSEAFF; DNA: TGCGCCAGCAGTGATGTCCCAGGCTCTGAAGCTTTCTTT
J: TRBJ2-7; V: TRBV4-1; D: TRBD1; size: .; CDR3: CASSQDIGGAVYEQYF; DNA: TGCGCCAGCAGCCAAGATATAGGGGGCGCGGTATACGAGCAGTACTTC
J: TRBJ1-6; V: TRBV15; D: .; size: few; CDR3: CATSRDAVLGYNSPLHF; DNA: TGTGCCACCAGCAGAGATGCGGTACTCGGCTATAATTCACCCCTCCACTTT
J: TRBJ1-2; V: TRBV27; D: .; size: .; CDR3: CASSGRRSYGYTF; DNA: TGTGCCAGCAGTGGAAGGCGGAGCTATGGCTACACCTTC
J: TRBJ2-5; V: TRBV5-5; D: .; size: .; CDR3: CASSLLGGQETQYF; DNA: TGTGCCAGCAGCTTGCTTGGAGGCCAAGAGACCCAGTACTTC
J: TRBJ1-1; V: TRBV5-4; D: TRBD1; size: .; CDR3: CASSSGTAMNTEAFF; DNA: TGTGCCAGCAGCTCCGGGACAGCCATGAACACTGAAGCTTTCTTT
J: TRBJ1-4; V: TRBV6-5; D: .; size: .; CDR3: CASSEQPNEKLFF; DNA: TGTGCCAGCAGTGAACAGCCAAATGAAAAACTGTTTTTT
J: TRBJ2-5; V: TRBV11-3; D: TRBD2; size: .; CDR3: CASSLTSGETQYF; DNA: TGTGCCAGCAGCTTAACTAGCGGGGAGACCCAGTACTTC
J: TRBJ2-7; V: TRBV5-1; D: TRBD1; size: .; CDR3: CASSFELGTGGYEQYF; DNA: TGCGCCAGCAGCTTTGAACTCGGGACAGGGGGATACGAGCAGTACTTC
J: TRBJ2-4; V: TRBV6-1; D: TRBD1; size: .; CDR3: CASSAGTGKNIQYF; DNA: TGTGCCAGCAGTGCTGGGACAGGCAAAAACATTCAGTACTTC
J: TRBJ1-6; V: TRBV5-4; D: TRBD1; size: .; CDR3: CASSLRDRINSPLHF; DNA: TGTGCCAGCAGCCTGAGGGACAGGATAAATTCACCCCTCCACTTT
J: TRBJ2-7; V: TRBV11-1; D: .; size: .; CDR3: CASSFSQGPYEQYF; DNA: TGCGCCAGCAGCTTCTCTCAGGGTCCCTACGAGCAGTACTTC
J: TRBJ1-2; V: TRBV6-6; D: .; size: .; CDR3: CASRAQEQGAYGYTF; DNA: TGTGCCAGCAGGGCTCAGGAACAAGGGGCCTATGGCTACACCTTC
J: TRBJ2-3; V: TRBV7-2; D: .; size: .; CDR3: CASSPPGLLTDTQYF; DNA: TGTGCCAGCAGCCCCCCCGGGTTACTCACAGATACGCAGTATTTT
J: TRBJ1-2; V: TRBV9; D: .; size: .; CDR3: CASSPPTPDYGYTF; DNA: TGTGCCAGCAGCCCCCCCACTCCTGACTATGGCTACACCTTC
J: TRBJ1-1; V: TRBV19; D: TRBD1; size: .; CDR3: CASSAQGWGTEAFF; DNA: TGTGCCAGTAGTGCACAGGGGTGGGGCACTGAAGCTTTCTTT
J: TRBJ2-3; V: TRBV9; D: TRBD1; size: .; CDR3: CASSVAQTGADTQYF; DNA: TGTGCCAGCAGCGTAGCTCAGACAGGGGCAGATACGCAGTATTTT
J: TRBJ2-2; V: TRBV7-6; D: TRBD1; size: once; CDR3: CASSLLRDRKNTGELFF; DNA: TGTGCCAGCAGCTTATTGCGGGACAGGAAAAACACCGGGGAGCTGTTTTTT
J: TRBJ2-7; V: TRBV11-2; D: .; size: .; CDR3: CASSSLETVYEQYF; DNA: TGTGCCAGCAGCTCTCTGGAGACAGTTTACGAGCAGTACTTC
J: TRBJ1-4; V: TRBV6-5; D: .; size: once; CDR3: CASTPFATNEKLFF; DNA: TGTGCCAGCACCCCGTTTGCAACTAATGAAAAACTGTTTTTT
J: TRBJ1-5; V: TRBV19; D: .; size: .; CDR3: CASSPTGSSNQPQHF; DNA: TGTGCCAGTAGCCCTACAGGGAGTAGCAATCAGCCCCAGCATTTT
J: TRBJ2-7; V: TRBV7-6; D: .; size: .; CDR3: CASSLRAGPIDEQYF; DNA: TGTGCCAGCAGCCTTAGGGCAGGGCCCATCGACGAGCAGTACTTC
J: TRBJ2-5; V: TRBV13; D: TRBD2; size: .; CDR3: CASSTERGGRETQYF; DNA: TGTGCCAGCAGCACCGAGCGGGGGGGCCGGGAGACCCAGTACTTC
J: TRBJ1-1; V: TRBV29-1; D: .; size: .; CDR3: CSWAGLNTEAFF; DNA: TGCAGTTGGGCAGGGTTGAACACTGAAGCTTTCTTT
J: TRBJ1-3; V: TRBV11-2; D: .; size: .; CDR3: CASSASVYSGNTIYF; DNA: TGTGCCAGCAGCGCCTCAGTTTACTCTGGAAACACCATATATTTT
J: TRBJ2-7; V: TRBV28; D: TRBD1; size: .; CDR3: CASTIQGAYEQYF; DNA: TGTGCCAGCACAATCCAGGGGGCCTACGAGCAGTACTTC
J: TRBJ1-1; V: TRBV6-5; D: TRBD1; size: .; CDR3: CASRPNRGLAFF; DNA: TGTGCCAGCAGACCCAACAGGGGGCTGGCTTTCTTT
J: TRBJ2-7; V: TRBV5-6; D: .; size: .; CDR3: CASSPLRTGSYEQYF; DNA: TGTGCCAGCAGTCCCCTCCGCACGGGTTCCTACGAGCAGTACTTC
J: TRBJ1-2; V: TRBV9; D: .; size: .; CDR3: CASSVSGSENYGYTF; DNA: TGTGCCAGCAGCGTCTCTGGGAGCGAGAACTATGGCTACACCTTC
J: TRBJ2-7; V: TRBV6-1; D: .; size: .; CDR3: CASTRSLYEQYF; DNA: TGTGCCAGCACCAGATCCCTCTACGAGCAGTACTTC
J: TRBJ2-5; V: TRBV12-5; D: .; size: .; CDR3: CASALVEETQYF; DNA: TGTGCTAGTGCCCTGGTAGAAGAGACCCAGTACTTC
J: TRBJ1-6; V: TRBV30; D: TRBD1; size: .; CDR3: CAWARTGSSYNSPLHF; DNA: TGCGCCTGGGCCCGGACAGGGAGCTCCTATAATTCACCCCTCCACTTT
J: TRBJ1-4; V: TRBV7-2; D: TRBD1; size: .; CDR3: CASSSTPQGLVLNEKLFF; DNA: TGTGCCAGCAGCTCAACCCCACAGGGGTTAGTCCTCAATGAAAAACTGTTTTTT
J: TRBJ2-7; V: TRBV13; D: .; size: .; CDR3: CASGQFLSYEQYF; DNA: TGTGCCAGCGGACAGTTCCTCTCCTACGAGCAGTACTTC
J: TRBJ2-7; V: TRBV10-1; D: .; size: once; CDR3: CASSGGKQGRYEQYF; DNA: TGCGCCAGCAGTGGAGGAAAACAGGGGAGGTACGAGCAGTACTTC
J: TRBJ2-3; V: TRBV7-2; D: .; size: .; CDR3: CATPVSGTDTQYF; DNA: TGTGCCACCCCGGTTAGCGGTACAGATACGCAGTATTTT
J: TRBJ1-4; V: TRBV11-3; D: TRBD1; size: .; CDR3: CASRSGQGTNEKLFF; DNA: TGTGCCAGCAGAAGCGGACAGGGAACTAATGAAAAACTGTTTTTT
J: TRBJ2-5; V: TRBV10-2; D: TRBD1; size: .; CDR3: CASRGTGEETQYF; DNA: TGCGCCAGCAGGGGGACAGGGGAAGAGACCCAGTACTTC
J: TRBJ2-2; V: TRBV6-1; D: .; size: .; CDR3: CASQGREAGELFF; DNA: TGTGCCAGCCAGGGCAGGGAGGCCGGGGAGCTGTTTTTT
J: TRBJ1-2; V: TRBV2; D: .; size: .; CDR3: CASSEAFMAGYTF; DNA: TGTGCCAGCAGTGAAGCTTTCATGGCTGGCTACACCTTC
J: TRBJ1-4; V: TRBV28; D: .; size: .; CDR3: CASSYSEEKLFF; DNA: TGTGCCAGCAGCTACAGTGAGGAAAAACTGTTTTTT
J: TRBJ2-2; V: TRBV4-1; D: TRBD1; size: few; CDR3: CASSPRDRGGTGELFF; DNA: TGCGCCAGCAGCCCCAGGGACAGGGGTGGGACCGGGGAGCTGTTTTTT
J: TRBJ1-5; V: TRBV19; D: .; size: .; CDR3: CASSIVAGPQHF; DNA: TGTGCCAGTAGTATAGTAGCCGGGCCCCAGCATTTT
J: TRBJ2-7; V: TRBV21-1; D: .; size: .; CDR3: CASSNFSGPAYEQYF; DNA: TGTGCCAGCAGCAATTTTTCAGGGCCGGCCTACGAGCAGTACTTC
J: TRBJ1-1; V: TRBV27; D: TRBD1; size: once; CDR3: CASSPRTGRMNTEAFF; DNA: TGTGCCAGCAGTCCGCGGACAGGTAGGATGAACACTGAAGCTTTCTTT
J: TRBJ2-3; V: TRBV9; D: TRBD2; size: .; CDR3: CASSAPLAGGTDTQYF; DNA: TGTGCCAGCAGCGCCCCACTAGCGGGGGGCACAGATACGCAGTATTTT
J: TRBJ1-1; V: TRBV11-2; D: .; size: .; CDR3: CASSPPGGVAFF; DNA: TGTGCCAGCAGCCCCCCGGGAGGGGTCGCTTTCTTT
J: TRBJ2-7; V: TRBV27; D: TRBD1; size: .; CDR3: CASHAIGTGAGEQYF; DNA: TGTGCCAGCCACGCGATCGGGACAGGGGCGGGGGAGCAGTACTTC
J: TRBJ1-4; V: TRBV7-9; D: .; size: .; CDR3: CASSYTQGEKLFF; DNA: TGTGCCAGCAGCTACACGCAGGGGGAAAAACTGTTTTTT
J: TRBJ2-7; V: TRBV30; D: TRBD2; size: .; CDR3: CAWSVGGAGREQYF; DNA: TGTGCCTGGAGTGTAGGTGGGGCCGGGAGGGAGCAGTACTTC
J: TRBJ1-5; V: TRBV5-1; D: TRBD1; size: once; CDR3: CASSLGTEGQPQHF; DNA: TGCGCCAGCAGCTTAGGGACAGAAGGTCAGCCCCAGCATTTT
J: TRBJ2-1; V: TRBV28; D: TRBD1; size: .; CDR3: CASISAGTGGYNEQFF; DNA: TGTGCCAGCATCTCCGCCGGGACAGGGGGTTACAATGAGCAGTTCTTC